The next 14 T cell receptor beta chains were all read from a single sample in a study of spatial heterogeneity in lung cancer. The antigens of these receptors remain unknown. TCRdb called the 5' RACE reads again in MiXCR, with one record for every CDR3 protein. The sample includes approximately 10,000 distinct CDR3 sequences, approximately 6.3% of them seen just once. The study, taken as a whole, reports: Tumor mutation counts were tracked by expanded intratumoral alpha and beta TCR counts.

Time point defined: sample taken at primary tumor resection. Sequencing was performed on lung tumor tissue, taken at surgery. Receptors originate from a female donor with early-stage non-small cell lung cancer.

With respect to this clonotype: The CDR3 carries no conserved terminal phenylalanine or tryptophan, so it likely arises from a read error. The DNA is omitted, as the CDR3 cannot be located on it reliably, and the CDR3 follows TCRdb's listing. This chain uses TRBV6-4 with TRBJ2-7; the table's D gene call, TRBD1, was not cross checked with the DNA. Germline CDR1 MRHNA, CDR2 SNTAGT. The CDR3 is made up of 10 amino acids, end residues included. The CDR3 spells CASRDRQGPL.

In this sample, this clonotype turned up many times. This chain links TRBV5-6 with TRBJ2-7; D ambiguous. V was clipped by 4 bases and J by 0 bases, with 11 bases between them. Germline CDR1 is SGHDT and CDR2 is YYEEEE. The CDR3 is 14 amino acids. For the CDR3, the DNA is TGTGCCAGCAGCCCCTCCCCCTTCTCCTACGAGCAGTACTTC. This codes for CASSPSPFSYEQYF.

This clonotype was observed many times. The rearrangement uses TRBV12-3 or TRBV12-4 and TRBJ1-5; D call uncertain. This CDR3 is built from 12 residues. Trimming pared 3 bases from V and 4 bases from J, leaving 4 bases between. The CDR3 sequence is CASSFGNQPQHF. CDR3 sequence (DNA): TGTGCCAGCAGTTTCGGGAATCAGCCCCAGCATTTT.

This clonotype was picked up a small number of times. The chain is built from TRBV15 and TRBJ1-2; 8 positions agree with TRBD1. CDR1 is LNHNV, CDR2 YYDKDF, per germline (reference sequence). Trimming removed 0 bases from V and 10 bases from J; junction bases left unmatched: 10. The CDR3 totals 15 residues. CDR3 loop: CATSRDVGQGALYTF. In DNA form, the CDR3 reads TGTGCCACCAGCAGAGATGTCGGACAGGGAGCTCTCTACACCTTC.

This clonotype was seen many times. This rearrangement joins TRBV28 to TRBJ2-7; D is possibly TRBD2 (7 bases). Germline loops: CDR1 MDHEN, CDR2 SYDVKM. V shed 2 bases and J shed 7 bases, with 15 bases lying between them. The CDR3 length is 14 residues. The CDR3 DNA follows: TGTGCCAGCAGTTTAGGTCGGGGGGCGCGAGAGCAGTACTTC. Translating it yields CASSLGRGAREQYF.

This clonotype was recorded a few times. The V gene is TRBV12-2, the J gene TRBJ2-5. TRBV12-2 is a pseudogene. The CDR3 has 11 residues. CDR3 coding DNA: TGTGCAAGTCGCTCCAGGGAGACCCAGTACTTC. This encodes CASRSRETQYF.

The V gene is TRBV6-1, the J gene TRBJ2-7; no clear D gene. The germline V gene encodes CDR1 MNHNS and CDR2 SASEGT. V gave up 2 bases and J gave up 3 bases, with 5 bases separating them. CDR3 length: 12 residues. The CDR3 protein is CASSEIFYEQYF. The CDR3 bases are TGTGCCAGCAGTGAAATATTCTACGAGCAGTACTTC.

Within the sample, this clonotype is medium-sized (0.01 to 0.1%). The chain recombines TRBV5-6 with TRBJ1-2; D remains unclear. The germline CDR1 and CDR2 sequences are SGHDT and YYEEEE. The V and J ends lost 0 bases and 5 bases respectively, with 8 bases between them. There are 13 residues in the CDR3. CDR3 coding DNA: TGTGCCAGCAGCTTGGGCATTCAATATGGCTACACCTTC. Translating gives CASSLGIQYGYTF.

This clonotype was seen only a few times. The gene calls are TRBV7-2 and TRBJ2-7; 7 bases fit TRBD1. V was clipped by 3 bases and J by 1 base; unmatched bases: 6. CDR1 and CDR2 from the germline V gene are SGHTA and FQGNSA. This CDR3 has 15 residues. This CDR3 reads CASSFWDSLSYEQYF. DNA of the CDR3: TGTGCCAGCAGCTTTTGGGACAGCCTTTCCTACGAGCAGTACTTC.

This clonotype occurred many times. V gene TRBV7-2 combines with J gene TRBJ1-5; D call uncertain. This CDR3 spans 16 amino acids. Germline CDR1 and CDR2: SGHTA and FQGNSA. Trimming removed 3 bases from V and 0 bases from J, with 12 bases in between. The CDR3 DNA sequence: TGTGCCAGCAGCTTGATTCCCGGGTATAGCAATCAGCCCCAGCATTTT. This codes for CASSLIPGYSNQPQHF.

CDR3 amino acids: CASSTRAGMMGNEQFF. The CDR3 region has the DNA TGTGCCAGCAGCACAAGAGCGGGAATGATGGGCAATGAGCAGTTCTTC. V gene TRBV9 combines with J gene TRBJ2-1; 7 bases fit TRBD2. J was trimmed by 6 bases and V by 4 bases; bases with no gene match: 13. The CDR3 contains 16 residues. The germline CDR1 and CDR2 sequences are SGDLS and YYNGEE.

This clonotype has ten or more counts. The V and J genes are TRBV6-1 and TRBJ1-2; D unresolved. V gave up 8 bases and J gave up 8 bases, with 15 bases separating them. Germline CDR1 and CDR2: MNHNS and SASEGT. This CDR3 has 12 amino acids. The CDR3 reads CASQRADTGYTF. CDR3 sequence (DNA): TGTGCCAGCCAACGCGCCGATACAGGCTACACCTTC.

This rearrangement joins TRBV7-2 to TRBJ2-3, with a tentative D call TRBD2 (6 bases). The CDR3 sequence is 13 residues long. V lost 0 bases, J lost 7 bases, and 8 bases lay in between. The V gene's germline CDR1 is SGHTA and CDR2 FQGNSA. The CDR3 reads CASSLAGGNTQYF. In nucleotides, the CDR3 is TGTGCCAGCAGCTTAGCGGGGGGAAATACGCAGTATTTT.

This clonotype showed up just a few times. CDR3 nucleotide sequence: TGTGCCACCAGCAGATATCAGGGGGATAGAGATACGCAGTATTTT. This gives the protein CATSRYQGDRDTQYF. This chain links TRBV15 with TRBJ2-3; TRBD1 matches at 7 bases. Looked up from germline, CDR1 is LNHNV and CDR2 is YYDKDF (reference sequence). After removal of 2 bases from V and 5 bases from J, the junction contained 7 bases not matched to a gene. The CDR3 has 15 residues.